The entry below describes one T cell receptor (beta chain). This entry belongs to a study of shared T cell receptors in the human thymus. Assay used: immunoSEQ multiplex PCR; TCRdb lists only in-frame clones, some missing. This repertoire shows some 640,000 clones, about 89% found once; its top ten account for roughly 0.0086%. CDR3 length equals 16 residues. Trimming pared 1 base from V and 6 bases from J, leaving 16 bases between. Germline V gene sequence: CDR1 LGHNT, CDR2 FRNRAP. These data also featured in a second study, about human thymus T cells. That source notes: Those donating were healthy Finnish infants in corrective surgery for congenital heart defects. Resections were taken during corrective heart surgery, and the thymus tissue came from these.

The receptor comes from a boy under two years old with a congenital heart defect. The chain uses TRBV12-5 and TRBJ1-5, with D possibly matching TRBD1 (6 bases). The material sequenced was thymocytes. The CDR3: CASGLGTRAGVQPQHF. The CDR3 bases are TGTGCTAGTGGTTTGGGAACTAGGGCAGGGGTTCAGCCCCAGCATTTT.